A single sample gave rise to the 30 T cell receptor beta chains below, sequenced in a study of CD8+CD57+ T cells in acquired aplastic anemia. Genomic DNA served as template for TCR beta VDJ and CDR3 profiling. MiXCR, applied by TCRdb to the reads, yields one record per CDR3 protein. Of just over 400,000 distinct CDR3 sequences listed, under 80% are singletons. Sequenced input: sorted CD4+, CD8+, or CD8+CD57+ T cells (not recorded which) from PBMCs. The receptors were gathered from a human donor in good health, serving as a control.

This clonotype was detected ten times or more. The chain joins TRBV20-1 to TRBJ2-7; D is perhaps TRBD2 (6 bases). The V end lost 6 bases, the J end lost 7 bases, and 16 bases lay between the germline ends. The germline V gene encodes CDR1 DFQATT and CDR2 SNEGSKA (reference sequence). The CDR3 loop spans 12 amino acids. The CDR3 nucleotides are TGCAGTGCAAACCGGGACTCTTGGGAGCAGTACTTC. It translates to CSANRDSWEQYF.

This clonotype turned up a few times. This CDR3 is CASSMWLRAEAFF. CDR3 coding DNA: TGTGCCAGTAGTATGTGGCTTCGGGCTGAAGCTTTCTTT. This sequence joins TRBV19 and TRBJ1-1, with unresolved D. The CDR3 is 13 amino acids. Germline V gene lookup returns CDR1 LNHDA and CDR2 SQIVND (reference sequence). Trimming left V 3 bases short and J 6 bases short, with 11 bases between.

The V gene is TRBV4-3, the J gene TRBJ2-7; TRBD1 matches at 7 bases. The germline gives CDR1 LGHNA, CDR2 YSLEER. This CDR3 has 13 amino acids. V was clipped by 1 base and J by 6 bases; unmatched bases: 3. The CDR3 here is CASSQADRAEQYF. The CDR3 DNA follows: TGCGCCAGCAGCCAAGCTGACAGGGCCGAGCAGTACTTC.

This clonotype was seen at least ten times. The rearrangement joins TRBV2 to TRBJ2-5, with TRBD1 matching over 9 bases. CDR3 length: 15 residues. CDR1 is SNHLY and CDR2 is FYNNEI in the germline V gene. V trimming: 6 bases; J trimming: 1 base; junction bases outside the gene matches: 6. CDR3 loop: CASSLDRGSQETQYF. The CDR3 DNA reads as TGTGCCAGCAGCCTGGACAGGGGAAGCCAAGAGACCCAGTACTTC.

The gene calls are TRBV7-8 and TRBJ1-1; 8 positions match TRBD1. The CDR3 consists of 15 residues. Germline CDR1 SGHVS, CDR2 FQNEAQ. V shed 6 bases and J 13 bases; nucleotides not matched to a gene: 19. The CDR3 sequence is CASSPRTGTHPEHFF. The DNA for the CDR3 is TGTGCCAGCAGTCCACGGACAGGGACTCACCCTGAACATTTCTTT. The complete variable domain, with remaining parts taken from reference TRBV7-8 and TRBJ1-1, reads GAGVSQSPRYKVAKRGQDVALRCDPISGHVSLFWYQQALGQGPEFLTYFQNEAQLDKSGLPSDRFFAERPEGSVSTLKIQRTQQEDSAVYLCASSPRTGTHPEHFFGQGTRLTVV.

This CDR3 reads CASTLGRTGGFLAFF. The CDR3 DNA reads as TGTGCCAGCACGCTGGGAAGGACAGGGGGCTTCCTGGCTTTCTTT. V usage is TRBV6-1 and J usage is TRBJ1-1; 11 positions agree with TRBD1. CDR1 is MNHNS and CDR2 is SASEGT in the germline V gene. The CDR3 consists of 15 residues. J gave up 11 bases and V 7 bases, and 15 bases lay outside the gene matches.

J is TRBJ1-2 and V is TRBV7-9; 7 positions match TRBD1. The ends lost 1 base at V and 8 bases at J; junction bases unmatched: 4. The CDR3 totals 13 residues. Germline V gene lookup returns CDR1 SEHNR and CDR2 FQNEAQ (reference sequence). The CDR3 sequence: CASSLGRQGGYTF. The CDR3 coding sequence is TGTGCCAGCAGCTTAGGCCGACAGGGCGGCTACACCTTC.

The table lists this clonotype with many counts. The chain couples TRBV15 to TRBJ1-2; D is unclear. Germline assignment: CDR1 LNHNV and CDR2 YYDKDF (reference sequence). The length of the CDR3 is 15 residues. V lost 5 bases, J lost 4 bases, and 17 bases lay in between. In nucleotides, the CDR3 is TGTGCCACCAGCCCTCCCCTGGGGTGGACCTATGGCTACACCTTC. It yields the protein CATSPPLGWTYGYTF.

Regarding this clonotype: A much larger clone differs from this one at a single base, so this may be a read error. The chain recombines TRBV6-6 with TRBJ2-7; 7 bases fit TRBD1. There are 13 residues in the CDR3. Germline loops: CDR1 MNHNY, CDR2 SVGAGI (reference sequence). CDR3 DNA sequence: TGTGCCAGCAGCGAACAGGGGTTCTACAAGCAGTACTTC. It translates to CASSEQGFYKQYF.

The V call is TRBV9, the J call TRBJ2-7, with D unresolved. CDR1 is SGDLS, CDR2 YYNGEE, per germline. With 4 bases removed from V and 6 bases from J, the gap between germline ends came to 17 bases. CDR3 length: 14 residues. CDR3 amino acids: CASSLAGSLGEQYF. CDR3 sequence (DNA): TGTGCCAGCAGCTTGGCCGGCTCGCTTGGCGAGCAGTACTTC.

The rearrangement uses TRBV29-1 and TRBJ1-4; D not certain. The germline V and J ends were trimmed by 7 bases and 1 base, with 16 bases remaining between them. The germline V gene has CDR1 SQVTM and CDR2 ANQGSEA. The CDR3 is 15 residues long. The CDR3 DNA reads TGCAGCGCCATAACGGGGATGGGAACTAATGAAAAACTGTTTTTT. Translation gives CSAITGMGTNEKLFF.

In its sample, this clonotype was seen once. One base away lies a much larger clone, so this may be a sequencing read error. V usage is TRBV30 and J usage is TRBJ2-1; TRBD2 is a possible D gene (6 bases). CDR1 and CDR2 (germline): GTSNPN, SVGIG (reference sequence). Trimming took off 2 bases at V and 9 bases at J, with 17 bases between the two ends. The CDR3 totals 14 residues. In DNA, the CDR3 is TGTGCCTGGAGTCCGGCGGGGATTAAGAGTGAGCAGTTCTTC. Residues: CAWSPAGIKSEQFF.

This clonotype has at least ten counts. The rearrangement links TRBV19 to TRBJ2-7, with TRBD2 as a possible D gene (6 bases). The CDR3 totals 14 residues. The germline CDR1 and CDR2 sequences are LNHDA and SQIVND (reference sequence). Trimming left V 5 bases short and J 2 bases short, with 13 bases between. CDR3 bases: TGTGCCAGTAGTGTACGGCGGGGAGCCTACGAGCAGTACTTC. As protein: CASSVRRGAYEQYF.

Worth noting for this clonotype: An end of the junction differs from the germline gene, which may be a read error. CDR3 coding DNA: TGTGCCAGTAGTATCAGCGGGTGTGGGCCCAAGGTCCTGGAGCTGGTTTTT. Encoded protein: CASSISGCGPKVLELVF. This chain uses TRBV19 with TRBJ2-2; D is perhaps TRBD2 (6 bases). This CDR3 region has 17 residues. Looked up from germline, CDR1 is LNHDA and CDR2 is SQIVND (reference sequence).

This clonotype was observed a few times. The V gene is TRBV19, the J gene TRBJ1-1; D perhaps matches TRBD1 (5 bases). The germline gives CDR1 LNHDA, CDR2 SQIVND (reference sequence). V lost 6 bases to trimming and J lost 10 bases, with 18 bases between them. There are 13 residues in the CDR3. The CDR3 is CASSPRGRRAAFF. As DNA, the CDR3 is TGTGCCAGTAGCCCACGGGGGAGAAGAGCAGCTTTCTTT.

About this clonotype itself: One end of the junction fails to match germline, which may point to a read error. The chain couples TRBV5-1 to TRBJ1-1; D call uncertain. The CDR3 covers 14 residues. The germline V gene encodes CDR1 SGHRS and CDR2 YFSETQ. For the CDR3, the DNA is TGTGCCAGCAGCTTGGCCTTGGTGAACACTGAAGCTTTCTTT. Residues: CASSLALVNTEAFF. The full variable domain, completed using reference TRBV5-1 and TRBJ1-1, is KAGVTQTPRYLIKTRGQQVTLSCSPISGHRSVSWYQQTPGQGLQFLFEYFSETQRNKGNFPGRFSGRQFSNSRSEMNVSTLELGDSALYLCASSLALVNTEAFFGQGTRLTVV.

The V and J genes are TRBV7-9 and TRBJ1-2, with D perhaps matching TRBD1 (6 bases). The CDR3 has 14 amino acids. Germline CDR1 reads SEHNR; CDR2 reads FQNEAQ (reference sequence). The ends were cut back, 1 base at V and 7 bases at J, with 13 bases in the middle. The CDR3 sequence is CASSLVEGEVGYTF. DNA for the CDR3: TGTGCCAGCAGCTTAGTGGAGGGGGAGGTTGGCTACACCTTC.

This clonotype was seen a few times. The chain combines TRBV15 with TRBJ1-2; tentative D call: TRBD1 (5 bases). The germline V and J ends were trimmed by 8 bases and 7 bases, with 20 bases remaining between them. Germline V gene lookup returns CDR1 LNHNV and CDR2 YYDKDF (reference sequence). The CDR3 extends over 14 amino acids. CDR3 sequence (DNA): TGTGCCACCGCTCAGGGCGCAGCTTCGGGTGGCTACACCTTC. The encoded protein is CATAQGAASGGYTF.

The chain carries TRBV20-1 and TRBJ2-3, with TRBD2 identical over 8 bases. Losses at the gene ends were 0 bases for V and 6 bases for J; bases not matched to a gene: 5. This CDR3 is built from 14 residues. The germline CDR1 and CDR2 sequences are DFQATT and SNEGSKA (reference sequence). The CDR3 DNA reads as TGCAGTGCTAGAGAGCCGGGGGGGGGCGATACGCAGTATTTT. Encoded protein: CSAREPGGGDTQYF.

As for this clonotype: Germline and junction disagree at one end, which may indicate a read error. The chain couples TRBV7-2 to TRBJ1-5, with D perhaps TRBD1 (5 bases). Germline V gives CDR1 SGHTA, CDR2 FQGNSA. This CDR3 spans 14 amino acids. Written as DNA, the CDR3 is TGTGCCAGCGCCCCGGGGGGTCAAGAGACCCAGTACTTCTTT. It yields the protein CASAPGGQETQYFF.

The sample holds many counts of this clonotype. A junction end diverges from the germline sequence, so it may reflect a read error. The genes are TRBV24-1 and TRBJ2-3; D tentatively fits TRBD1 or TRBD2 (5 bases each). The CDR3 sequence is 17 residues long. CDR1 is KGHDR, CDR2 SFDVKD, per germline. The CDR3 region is CASSDPAQGPSTDTQYF. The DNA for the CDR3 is TGTGCCAGCAGTGACCCCGCCCAGGGACCTAGCACAGATACGCAGTATTTT.

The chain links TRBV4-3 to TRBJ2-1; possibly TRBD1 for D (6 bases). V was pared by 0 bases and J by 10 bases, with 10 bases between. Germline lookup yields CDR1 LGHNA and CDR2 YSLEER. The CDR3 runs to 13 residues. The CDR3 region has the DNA TGCGCCAGCAGCCAAGATAGGGGGTCAGAGCAGTTCTTC. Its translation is CASSQDRGSEQFF.

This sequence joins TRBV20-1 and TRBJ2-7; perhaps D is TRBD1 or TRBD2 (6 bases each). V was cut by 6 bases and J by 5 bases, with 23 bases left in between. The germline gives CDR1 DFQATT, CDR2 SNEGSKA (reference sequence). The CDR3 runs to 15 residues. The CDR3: CSAGGIRGGRNEQYF. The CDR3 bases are TGCAGTGCCGGGGGCATTCGGGGTGGCAGAAACGAGCAGTACTTC.

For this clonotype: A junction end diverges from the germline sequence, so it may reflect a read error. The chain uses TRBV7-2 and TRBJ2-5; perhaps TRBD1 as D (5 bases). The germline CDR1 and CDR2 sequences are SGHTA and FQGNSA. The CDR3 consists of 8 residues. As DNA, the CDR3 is TGTGCCAGCAACCGCGACAGCTTC. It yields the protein CASNRDSF.

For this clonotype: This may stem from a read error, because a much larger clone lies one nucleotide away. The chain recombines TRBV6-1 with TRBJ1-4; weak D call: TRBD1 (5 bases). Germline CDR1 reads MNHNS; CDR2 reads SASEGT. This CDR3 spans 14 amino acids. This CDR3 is CASLEWGLGEKLSF. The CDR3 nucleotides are TGTGCCAGCCTTGAATGGGGCTTAGGTGAAAAACTGTCTTTT.

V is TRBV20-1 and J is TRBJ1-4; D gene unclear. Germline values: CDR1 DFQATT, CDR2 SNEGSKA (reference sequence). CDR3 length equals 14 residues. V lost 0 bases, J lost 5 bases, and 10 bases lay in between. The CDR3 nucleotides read TGCAGTGCTAGAGATCGGGTAGGGAATGAAAAACTGTTTTTT. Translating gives CSARDRVGNEKLFF.

In nucleotides, the CDR3 is TGTGCCAGTAGTTCGACAGGGGAGGGCGAGCAGTACTTC. Translating gives CASSSTGEGEQYF. The V call is TRBV19, the J call TRBJ2-7; weak D call: TRBD1 (8 bases). V lost 5 bases and J 6 bases, leaving 14 bases between the germline ends. The CDR3 runs to 13 residues. Germline CDR1 reads LNHDA; CDR2 reads SQIVND (reference sequence).

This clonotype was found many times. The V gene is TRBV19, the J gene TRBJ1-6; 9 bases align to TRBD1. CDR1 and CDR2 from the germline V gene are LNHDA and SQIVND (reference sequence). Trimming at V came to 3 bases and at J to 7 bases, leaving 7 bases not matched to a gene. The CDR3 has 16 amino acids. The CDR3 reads CASSILAGTGNSPLHF. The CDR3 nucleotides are TGTGCCAGTAGTATTCTTGCCGGGACAGGGAATTCACCCCTCCACTTT.

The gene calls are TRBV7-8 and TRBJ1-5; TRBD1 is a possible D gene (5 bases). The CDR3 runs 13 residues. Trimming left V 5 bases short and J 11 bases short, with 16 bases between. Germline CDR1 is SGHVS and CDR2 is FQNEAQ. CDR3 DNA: TGTGCCAGCAGCCCCCGACAGCTCGAGACCCAGCATTTT. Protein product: CASSPRQLETQHF.

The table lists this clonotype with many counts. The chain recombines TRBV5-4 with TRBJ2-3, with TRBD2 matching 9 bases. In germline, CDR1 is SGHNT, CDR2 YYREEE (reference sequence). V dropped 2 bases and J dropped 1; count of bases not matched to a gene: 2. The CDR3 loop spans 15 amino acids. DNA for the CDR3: TGTGCCAGCAGCTTTAGCGGGGGCCGCACAGATACGCAGTATTTT. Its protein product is CASSFSGGRTDTQYF.